A selection of T cell receptor beta chains follows, all from one sample in a study of T cell repertoires in cytomegalovirus infection. TCRdb re-analysed the reads in MiXCR, keeping a single row per CDR3 protein. The table lists approximately 990,000 distinct CDR3 sequences, roughly 30% of them singletons, with more than 12% in the top ten. Their cognate antigens are unknown. Sequencing used cultured CD8+ T cells from PBMCs, obtained from culture after CMV antigen stimulation. The receptors were gathered from a human donor in good health (CMV status not recorded). Some clones in this sample may be carry-over from other donors' samples. The CDR3 runs from the conserved cysteine through the conserved F or W. D genes are given only for firm matches. Size values are once, few and many counts, or a class for expanded clones, and some rows have none.

abundance: NA
j_gene: TRBJ1-5
d_gene: TRBD1
v_gene: TRBV7-9
CDR3aa: CASSLGQGRNPQPQHF
CDR3nt: TGTGCCAGCAGCTTGGGACAGGGAAGGAACCCCCAGCCCCAGCATTTT

abundance: few
j_gene: TRBJ1-2
d_gene: TRBD1
v_gene: TRBV6-2/TRBV6-3
CDR3aa: CASSYSKAGVTGLDNYGYTF
CDR3nt: TGTGCCAGCAGTTACTCGAAGGCTGGGGTGACAGGGCTGGATAACTATGGCTACACCTTC

abundance: NA
j_gene: TRBJ1-1
d_gene: TRBD1
v_gene: TRBV7-9
CDR3aa: CVSSPGQPEAFF
CDR3nt: TGTGTCAGCAGCCCGGGACAGCCTGAAGCTTTCTTT

abundance: NA
j_gene: TRBJ2-3
d_gene: NA
v_gene: TRBV4-1
CDR3aa: CATGRTDTQYF
CDR3nt: TGCGCCACGGGCCGCACAGATACGCAGTATTTT

abundance: NA
j_gene: TRBJ1-5
d_gene: NA
v_gene: TRBV4-1
CDR3aa: CASSQTPPPELLNQPQHF
CDR3nt: TGCGCCAGCAGCCAAACCCCCCCGCCAGAGCTTCTTAATCAGCCCCAGCATTTT

abundance: few
j_gene: TRBJ2-4
d_gene: NA
v_gene: TRBV4-3
CDR3aa: CASSQDWAGRLENIQYF
CDR3nt: TGCGCCAGCAGCCAAGATTGGGCAGGGCGGTTGGAAAACATTCAGTACTTC

abundance: NA
j_gene: TRBJ2-3
d_gene: NA
v_gene: TRBV7-3
CDR3aa: CASSLGGSVHTQYF
CDR3nt: TGTGCCAGCAGCTTAGGGGGGTCGGTTCATACGCAGTATTTT

abundance: few
j_gene: TRBJ2-7
d_gene: TRBD1
v_gene: TRBV7-2
CDR3aa: CASIAGTGEREQYF
CDR3nt: TGTGCCAGCATCGCCGGGACAGGGGAAAGGGAGCAGTACTTC

abundance: few
j_gene: TRBJ2-1
d_gene: NA
v_gene: TRBV4-1
CDR3aa: CASSQVGGTLNNEQFF
CDR3nt: TGCGCCAGCAGCCAAGTAGGGGGGACTCTTAACAATGAGCAGTTCTTC

abundance: few
j_gene: TRBJ2-3
d_gene: NA
v_gene: TRBV11-2
CDR3aa: CASTLATAPDPDTQYF
CDR3nt: TGTGCCAGCACCCTTGCGACCGCCCCAGACCCAGATACGCAGTATTTT

abundance: few
j_gene: TRBJ1-2
d_gene: NA
v_gene: TRBV7-8
CDR3aa: CASSSELTPGYGYTF
CDR3nt: TGTGCCAGCAGCTCCGAGTTGACACCCGGCTATGGCTACACCTTC

abundance: NA
j_gene: TRBJ1-2
d_gene: NA
v_gene: TRBV7-9
CDR3aa: CASSTTTAREPHNSIQVNYGYTF
CDR3nt: TGTGCCAGCAGCACGACAACCGCTCGAGAGCCCCACAACTCTATTCAGGTTAACTATGGCTACACCTTC

abundance: NA
j_gene: TRBJ1-1
d_gene: TRBD1
v_gene: TRBV27
CDR3aa: CASSFIQTGMNTEAFF
CDR3nt: TGTGCCAGCAGTTTCATCCAGACAGGGATGAACACTGAAGCTTTCTTT

abundance: many
j_gene: TRBJ2-4
d_gene: NA
v_gene: TRBV6-1
CDR3aa: CASSLNIQYF
CDR3nt: TGTGCCAGCAGTCTGAACATTCAGTACTTC

abundance: NA
j_gene: TRBJ2-4
d_gene: NA
v_gene: TRBV12-3/TRBV12-4
CDR3aa: CASSLPWHLAKNIQYF
CDR3nt: TGTGCCAGCAGTTTACCCTGGCACCTAGCCAAAAACATTCAGTACTTC

abundance: NA
j_gene: TRBJ2-3
d_gene: NA
v_gene: TRBV27
CDR3aa: CASSLLFGVVGTDTQYF
CDR3nt: TGTGCCAGCAGTTTACTTTTCGGGGTGGTTGGCACAGATACGCAGTATTTT

abundance: NA
j_gene: TRBJ2-7
d_gene: NA
v_gene: TRBV2
CDR3aa: CARDAPPPNEQYF
CDR3nt: TGTGCCAGGGACGCCCCTCCGCCTAACGAGCAGTACTTC

abundance: few
j_gene: TRBJ2-1
d_gene: TRBD1
v_gene: TRBV10-3
CDR3aa: CAITERQGAYGNEQFF
CDR3nt: TGTGCCATCACCGAACGACAGGGGGCATATGGGAATGAGCAGTTCTTC

abundance: many
j_gene: TRBJ2-5
d_gene: NA
v_gene: TRBV7-8
CDR3aa: CASSLVVSPGSETQYF
CDR3nt: TGTGCCAGCAGCTTAGTCGTCTCCCCGGGGTCAGAGACCCAGTACTTC

abundance: NA
j_gene: TRBJ2-1
d_gene: TRBD1
v_gene: TRBV7-9
CDR3aa: CASGDRAYNEQFF
CDR3nt: TGTGCCAGCGGGGACAGGGCCTACAATGAGCAGTTCTTC

abundance: few
j_gene: TRBJ1-1
d_gene: NA
v_gene: TRBV12-3/TRBV12-4
CDR3aa: CASTTPTANAEAFF
CDR3nt: TGTGCCAGCACGACCCCCACGGCGAACGCTGAAGCTTTCTTT

abundance: NA
j_gene: TRBJ2-3
d_gene: TRBD2
v_gene: TRBV7-8
CDR3aa: CASSPELAGGRSTDTQYF
CDR3nt: TGTGCCAGCAGCCCAGAGCTAGCGGGGGGGCGAAGCACAGATACGCAGTATTTT

abundance: NA
j_gene: TRBJ2-3
d_gene: NA
v_gene: TRBV27
CDR3aa: CASRAIGGTDTQYF
CDR3nt: TGTGCCAGCAGGGCAATAGGGGGTACAGATACGCAGTATTTT

abundance: NA
j_gene: TRBJ1-5
d_gene: NA
v_gene: TRBV2
CDR3aa: CASTPRGGANQPQHF
CDR3nt: TGTGCCAGCACCCCACGAGGAGGGGCCAATCAGCCCCAGCATTTT

abundance: many
j_gene: TRBJ1-5
d_gene: NA
v_gene: TRBV12-3/TRBV12-4
CDR3aa: CASSYREYNQPQHF
CDR3nt: TGTGCCAGCAGTTACAGGGAATACAATCAGCCCCAGCATTTT

abundance: NA
j_gene: TRBJ1-6
d_gene: NA
v_gene: TRBV9
CDR3aa: CASSVGETANSPLHF
CDR3nt: TGTGCCAGCAGCGTAGGAGAGACGGCCAATTCACCCCTCCACTTT

abundance: few
j_gene: TRBJ1-3
d_gene: NA
v_gene: TRBV7-6
CDR3aa: CASSVTPSSGNTIYF
CDR3nt: TGTGCCAGCAGCGTGACACCGAGCTCTGGAAACACCATATATTTT

abundance: NA
j_gene: TRBJ1-2
d_gene: TRBD1
v_gene: TRBV27
CDR3aa: CASSPTPGQGAGTF
CDR3nt: TGTGCCAGCAGTCCTACCCCGGGACAGGGGGCTGGAACCTTC

abundance: many
j_gene: TRBJ1-2
d_gene: NA
v_gene: TRBV7-2
CDR3aa: CASSLGGARGYTF
CDR3nt: TGTGCCAGCAGCTTAGGAGGGGCCAGGGGCTACACCTTC

abundance: NA
j_gene: TRBJ2-3
d_gene: NA
v_gene: TRBV18
CDR3aa: CASSKGQTSTDTQYF
CDR3nt: TGTGCCAGCTCAAAAGGTCAGACTAGCACAGATACGCAGTATTTT

abundance: NA
j_gene: TRBJ2-7
d_gene: NA
v_gene: TRBV29-1
CDR3aa: CSVTQDRSYELYF
CDR3nt: TGCAGCGTCACACAGGATCGCTCCTACGAGCTGTACTTC

abundance: few
j_gene: TRBJ1-2
d_gene: TRBD1
v_gene: TRBV29-1
CDR3aa: CSVAAGGAHGYTF
CDR3nt: TGCAGCGTTGCAGCAGGGGGGGCCCATGGCTACACCTTC

abundance: few
j_gene: TRBJ1-5
d_gene: NA
v_gene: TRBV28
CDR3aa: CASEGGEDNQPQHF
CDR3nt: TGTGCCAGCGAGGGGGGGGAGGACAATCAGCCCCAGCATTTT

abundance: few
j_gene: TRBJ2-1
d_gene: NA
v_gene: TRBV6-6
CDR3aa: CATFKGPNEQFF
CDR3nt: TGTGCCACCTTTAAGGGCCCCAATGAGCAGTTCTTC

abundance: few
j_gene: TRBJ2-2
d_gene: NA
v_gene: TRBV7-7
CDR3aa: CASSLFVLGAGDLTGELFF
CDR3nt: TGTGCTAGCAGCTTATTTGTCCTCGGGGCAGGCGATCTCACCGGGGAGCTGTTTTTT

abundance: many
j_gene: TRBJ2-3
d_gene: TRBD1
v_gene: TRBV7-8
CDR3aa: CASSPRTGRGAVTQYF
CDR3nt: TGTGCCAGCAGCCCCCGGACAGGGCGAGGGGCGGTTACGCAGTATTTT

abundance: many
j_gene: TRBJ2-2
d_gene: TRBD1
v_gene: TRBV7-2
CDR3aa: CASTVTGGTGELFF
CDR3nt: TGTGCCAGCACCGTAACAGGGGGCACCGGGGAGCTGTTTTTT

abundance: NA
j_gene: TRBJ1-6
d_gene: TRBD1
v_gene: TRBV27
CDR3aa: CASSLQTGSMPPLHF
CDR3nt: TGTGCCAGCAGTCTCCAGACAGGGAGCATGCCACCCCTCCACTTT

abundance: NA
j_gene: TRBJ2-3
d_gene: TRBD2
v_gene: TRBV14
CDR3aa: CASSLRLPVLGLAGATQYF
CDR3nt: TGTGCCAGCAGCTTACGTCTCCCAGTCCTGGGACTAGCGGGTGCTACGCAGTATTTT

abundance: NA
j_gene: TRBJ2-2
d_gene: TRBD2
v_gene: TRBV27
CDR3aa: CASSTLAVNTGELFF
CDR3nt: TGTGCCAGCAGTACCCTAGCGGTGAACACCGGGGAGCTGTTTTTT

abundance: once
j_gene: TRBJ1-4
d_gene: NA
v_gene: TRBV7-6
CDR3aa: CASSLSGQTNEKLFF
CDR3nt: TGTGCCAGCAGCTTATCCGGACAAACTAATGAAAAACTGTTTTTT

abundance: NA
j_gene: TRBJ2-1
d_gene: NA
v_gene: TRBV25-1
CDR3aa: CASSESGHPNEQFF
CDR3nt: TGTGCCAGCAGTGAATCAGGACACCCTAATGAGCAGTTCTTC

abundance: many
j_gene: TRBJ2-2
d_gene: NA
v_gene: TRBV7-6
CDR3aa: CASSSPQQGSNTGELFF
CDR3nt: TGTGCCAGCAGCTCCCCACAACAGGGTTCGAACACCGGGGAGCTGTTTTTT

abundance: NA
j_gene: TRBJ2-5
d_gene: TRBD1
v_gene: TRBV7-1
CDR3aa: CANSPPGQGMGETQYF
CDR3nt: TGTGCCAACAGCCCTCCGGGACAGGGTATGGGGGAGACCCAGTACTTC

abundance: NA
j_gene: TRBJ2-3
d_gene: TRBD2
v_gene: TRBV19
CDR3aa: CASRWTSGGSTDTQYF
CDR3nt: TGTGCCAGTAGGTGGACTAGCGGGGGGTCCACAGATACGCAGTATTTT

abundance: few
j_gene: TRBJ1-2
d_gene: TRBD1
v_gene: TRBV6-6
CDR3aa: CASSQWTGEENYGYTF
CDR3nt: TGTGCCAGCAGTCAATGGACAGGGGAAGAGAACTATGGCTACACCTTC

abundance: few
j_gene: TRBJ2-1
d_gene: TRBD2
v_gene: TRBV9
CDR3aa: CASSVVGPAGGQGEQFF
CDR3nt: TGTGCCAGCAGCGTAGTGGGGCCAGCGGGGGGGCAAGGTGAGCAGTTCTTC

abundance: few
j_gene: TRBJ2-2
d_gene: NA
v_gene: TRBV12-3/TRBV12-4
CDR3aa: CASSFPLTGENTGELFF
CDR3nt: TGTGCCAGCAGTTTCCCCTTGACAGGAGAAAACACCGGGGAGCTGTTTTTT

abundance: NA
j_gene: TRBJ2-7
d_gene: NA
v_gene: TRBV3-1
CDR3aa: CASSQVKGAYEQYF
CDR3nt: TGTGCCAGCAGCCAAGTGAAGGGGGCCTACGAGCAGTACTTC

abundance: NA
j_gene: TRBJ1-2
d_gene: NA
v_gene: TRBV27
CDR3aa: CASLGYYGYTF
CDR3nt: TGTGCCAGCCTCGGTTACTATGGCTACACCTTC

abundance: few
j_gene: TRBJ2-1
d_gene: TRBD2
v_gene: TRBV10-3
CDR3aa: CAISDSGGLVYNEQFF
CDR3nt: TGTGCCATCAGTGATAGCGGGGGTCTTGTATACAATGAGCAGTTCTTC

abundance: NA
j_gene: TRBJ2-1
d_gene: NA
v_gene: TRBV27
CDR3aa: CASHHKDTWLGNEQFF
CDR3nt: TGTGCCAGCCATCATAAGGACACATGGTTAGGCAATGAGCAGTTCTTC

abundance: NA
j_gene: TRBJ1-3
d_gene: NA
v_gene: TRBV7-6
CDR3aa: CASSLAHVFSGNTIYF
CDR3nt: TGTGCCAGCAGCTTAGCGCATGTGTTCTCTGGAAACACCATATATTTT

abundance: NA
j_gene: TRBJ1-1
d_gene: NA
v_gene: TRBV7-9
CDR3aa: CASSFQGVENTEAFF
CDR3nt: TGTGCCAGCAGCTTTCAAGGGGTCGAGAACACTGAAGCTTTCTTT

abundance: NA
j_gene: TRBJ2-2
d_gene: TRBD1
v_gene: TRBV4-3
CDR3aa: CASSQEMRQGLNTGELFF
CDR3nt: TGCGCCAGCAGCCAAGAAATGCGACAGGGTTTGAACACCGGGGAGCTGTTTTTT

abundance: NA
j_gene: TRBJ2-1
d_gene: TRBD2
v_gene: TRBV2
CDR3aa: CASSDGTRYNEQFF
CDR3nt: TGTGCCAGCAGTGACGGGACTAGGTACAATGAGCAGTTCTTC